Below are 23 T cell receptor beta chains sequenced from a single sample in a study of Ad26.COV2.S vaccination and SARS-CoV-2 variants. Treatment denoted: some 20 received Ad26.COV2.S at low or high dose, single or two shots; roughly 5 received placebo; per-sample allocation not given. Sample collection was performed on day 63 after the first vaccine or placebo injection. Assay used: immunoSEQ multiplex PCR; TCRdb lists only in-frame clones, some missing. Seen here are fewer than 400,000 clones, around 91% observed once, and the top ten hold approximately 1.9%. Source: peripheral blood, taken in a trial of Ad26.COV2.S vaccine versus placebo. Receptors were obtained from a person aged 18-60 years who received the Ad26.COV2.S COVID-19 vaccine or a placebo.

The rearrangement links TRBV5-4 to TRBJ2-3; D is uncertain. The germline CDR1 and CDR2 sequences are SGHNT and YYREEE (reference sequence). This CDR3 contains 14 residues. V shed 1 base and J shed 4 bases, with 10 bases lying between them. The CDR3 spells CASSLMLEPDTQYF. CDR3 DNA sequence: TGTGCCAGCAGCTTGATGCTAGAACCAGATACGCAGTATTTT.

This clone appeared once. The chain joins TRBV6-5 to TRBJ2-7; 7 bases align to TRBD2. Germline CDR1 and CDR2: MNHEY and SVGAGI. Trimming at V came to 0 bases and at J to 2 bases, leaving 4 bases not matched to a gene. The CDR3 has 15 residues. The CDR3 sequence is CASSYSRGGTYEQYF. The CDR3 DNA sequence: TGTGCCAGCAGTTACTCGCGGGGAGGGACCTACGAGCAGTACTTC.

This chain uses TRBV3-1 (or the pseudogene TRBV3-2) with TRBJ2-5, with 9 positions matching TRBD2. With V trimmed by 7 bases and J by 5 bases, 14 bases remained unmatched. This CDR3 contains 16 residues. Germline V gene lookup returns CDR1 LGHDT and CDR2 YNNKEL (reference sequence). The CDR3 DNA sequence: TGTGCCAGCAAGGGGCAGCGGGAGGCCCGGGGGGAGACCCAGTACTTC. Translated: CASKGQREARGETQYF.

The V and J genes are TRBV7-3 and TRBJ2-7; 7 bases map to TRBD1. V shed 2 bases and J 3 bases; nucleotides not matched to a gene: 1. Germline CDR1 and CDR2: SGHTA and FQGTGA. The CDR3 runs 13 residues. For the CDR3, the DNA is TGTGCCAGCAGCTTAGCAGGGGGCTACGAGCAGTACTTC. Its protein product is CASSLAGGYEQYF.

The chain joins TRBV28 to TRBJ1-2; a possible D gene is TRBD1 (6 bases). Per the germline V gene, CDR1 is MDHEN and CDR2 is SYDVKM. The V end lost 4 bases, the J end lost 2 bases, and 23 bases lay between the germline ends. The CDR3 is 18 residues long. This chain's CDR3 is CASSWPRQVLGLNYGYTF. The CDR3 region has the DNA TGTGCCAGCAGTTGGCCCAGACAGGTTTTAGGCTTAAACTATGGCTACACCTTC.

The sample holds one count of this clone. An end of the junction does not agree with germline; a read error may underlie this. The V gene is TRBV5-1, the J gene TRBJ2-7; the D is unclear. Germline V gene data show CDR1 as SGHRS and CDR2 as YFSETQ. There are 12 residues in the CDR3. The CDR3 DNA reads TGCGCCAGCAGGTTGGATCCCTACGAGCAGTACTTC. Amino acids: CASRLDPYEQYF.

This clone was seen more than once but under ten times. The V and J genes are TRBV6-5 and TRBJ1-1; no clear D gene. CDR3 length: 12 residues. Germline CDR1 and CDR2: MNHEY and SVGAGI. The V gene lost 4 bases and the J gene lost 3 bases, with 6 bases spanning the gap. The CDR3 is CASSSGDTEAFF. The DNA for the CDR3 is TGTGCCAGCAGTTCCGGGGACACTGAAGCTTTCTTT.

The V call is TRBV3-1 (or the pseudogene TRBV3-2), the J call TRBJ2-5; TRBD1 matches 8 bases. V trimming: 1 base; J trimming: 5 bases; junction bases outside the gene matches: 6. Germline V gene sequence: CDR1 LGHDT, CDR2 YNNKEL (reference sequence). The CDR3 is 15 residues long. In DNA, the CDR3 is TGTGCCAGCAGCCAAGTGACAGGGGTTTGGGAGACCCAGTACTTC. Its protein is CASSQVTGVWETQYF.

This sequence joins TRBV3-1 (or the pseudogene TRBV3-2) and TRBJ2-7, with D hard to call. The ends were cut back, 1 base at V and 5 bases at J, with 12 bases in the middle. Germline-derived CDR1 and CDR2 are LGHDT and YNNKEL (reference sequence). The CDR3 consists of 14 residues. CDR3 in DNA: TGTGCCAGCAGCCAAGGTTCACAGCTGAACGAGCAGTACTTC. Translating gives CASSQGSQLNEQYF.

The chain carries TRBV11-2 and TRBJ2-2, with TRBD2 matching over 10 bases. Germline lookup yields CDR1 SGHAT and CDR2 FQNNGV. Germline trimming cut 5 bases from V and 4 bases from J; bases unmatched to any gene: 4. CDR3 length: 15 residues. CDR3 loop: CASSPGLAFTGELFF. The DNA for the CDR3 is TGTGCCAGCAGCCCGGGACTAGCGTTCACCGGGGAGCTGTTTTTT.

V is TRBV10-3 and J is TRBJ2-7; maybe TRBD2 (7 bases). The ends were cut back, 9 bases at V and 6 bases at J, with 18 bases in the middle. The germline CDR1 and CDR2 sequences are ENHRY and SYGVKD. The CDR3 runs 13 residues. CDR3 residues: CAIEGEGHFEQYF. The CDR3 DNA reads TGTGCCATAGAGGGGGAGGGCCATTTCGAGCAGTACTTC.

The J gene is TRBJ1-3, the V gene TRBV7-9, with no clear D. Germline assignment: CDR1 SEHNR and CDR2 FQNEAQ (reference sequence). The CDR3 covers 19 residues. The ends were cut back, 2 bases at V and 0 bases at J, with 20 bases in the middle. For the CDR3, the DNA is TGTGCCAGCAGCTTACGGCCCGGGAACCAGGTCAACTCTGGAAACACCATATATTTT. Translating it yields CASSLRPGNQVNSGNTIYF.

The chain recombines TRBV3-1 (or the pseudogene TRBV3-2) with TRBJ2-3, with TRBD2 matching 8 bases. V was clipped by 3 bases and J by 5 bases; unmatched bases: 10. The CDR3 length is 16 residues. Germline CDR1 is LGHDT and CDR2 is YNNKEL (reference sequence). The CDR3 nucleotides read TGTGCCAGCAGCCACCCCATCGGCAGCGGGGGAGATACGCAGTATTTT. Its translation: CASSHPIGSGGDTQYF.

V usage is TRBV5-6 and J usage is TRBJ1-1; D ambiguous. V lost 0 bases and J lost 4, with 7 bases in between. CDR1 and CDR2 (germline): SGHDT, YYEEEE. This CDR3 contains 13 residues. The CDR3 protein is CASSLGDVTEAFF. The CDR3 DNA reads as TGTGCCAGCAGCTTGGGTGACGTCACTGAAGCTTTCTTT. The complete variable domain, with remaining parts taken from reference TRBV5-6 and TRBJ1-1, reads DAGVTQSPTHLIKTRGQQVTLRCSPKSGHDTVSWYQQALGQGPQFIFQYYEEEERQRGNFPDRFSGHQFPNYSSELNVNALLLGDSALYLCASSLGDVTEAFFGQGTRLTVV.

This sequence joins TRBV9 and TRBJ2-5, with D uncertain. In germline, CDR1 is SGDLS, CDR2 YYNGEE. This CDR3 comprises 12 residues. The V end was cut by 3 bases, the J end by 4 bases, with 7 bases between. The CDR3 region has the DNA TGTGCCAGCAGCGAGGGCGGAGAGACCCAGTACTTC. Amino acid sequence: CASSEGGETQYF.

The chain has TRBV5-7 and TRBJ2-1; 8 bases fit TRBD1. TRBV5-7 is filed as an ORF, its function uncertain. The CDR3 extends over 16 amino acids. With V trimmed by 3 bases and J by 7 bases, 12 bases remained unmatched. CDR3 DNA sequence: TGTGCCAGCAGCTGCCCCCAGGGGGCGGAGTGGAATGAGCAGTTCTTC. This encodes CASSCPQGAEWNEQFF.

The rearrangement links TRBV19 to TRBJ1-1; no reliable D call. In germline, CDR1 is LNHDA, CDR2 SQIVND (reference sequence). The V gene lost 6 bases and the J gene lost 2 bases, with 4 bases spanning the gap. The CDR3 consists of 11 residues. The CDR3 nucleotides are TGTGCCAGTAGCCTCAACACTGAAGCTTTCTTT. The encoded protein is CASSLNTEAFF.

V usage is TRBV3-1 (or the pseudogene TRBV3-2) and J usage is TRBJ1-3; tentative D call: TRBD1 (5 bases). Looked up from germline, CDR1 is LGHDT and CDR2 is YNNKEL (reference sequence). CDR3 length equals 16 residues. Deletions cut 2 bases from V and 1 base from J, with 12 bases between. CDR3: CASSQLGRTSGNTIYF. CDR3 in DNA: TGTGCCAGCAGCCAACTGGGACGTACTTCTGGAAACACCATATATTTT.

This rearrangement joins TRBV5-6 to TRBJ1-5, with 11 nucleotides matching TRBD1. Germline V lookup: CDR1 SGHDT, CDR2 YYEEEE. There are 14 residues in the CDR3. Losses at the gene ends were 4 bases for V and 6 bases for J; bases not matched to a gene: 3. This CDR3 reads CASSRTGGVQPQHF. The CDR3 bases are TGTGCCAGCAGCCGGACAGGGGGCGTTCAGCCCCAGCATTTT.

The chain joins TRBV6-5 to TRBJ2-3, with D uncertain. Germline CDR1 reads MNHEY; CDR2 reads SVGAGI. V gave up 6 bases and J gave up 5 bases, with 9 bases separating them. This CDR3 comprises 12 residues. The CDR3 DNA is TGTGCCAGCAGAAGCCTGGGAGATACGCAGTATTTT. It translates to CASRSLGDTQYF.

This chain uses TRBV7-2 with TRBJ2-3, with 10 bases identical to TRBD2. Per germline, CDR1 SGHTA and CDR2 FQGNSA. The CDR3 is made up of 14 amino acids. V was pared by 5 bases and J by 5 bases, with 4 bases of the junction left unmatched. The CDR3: CASSPGLARDTQYF. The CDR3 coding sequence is TGTGCCAGCAGCCCGGGACTAGCGAGAGATACGCAGTATTTT.

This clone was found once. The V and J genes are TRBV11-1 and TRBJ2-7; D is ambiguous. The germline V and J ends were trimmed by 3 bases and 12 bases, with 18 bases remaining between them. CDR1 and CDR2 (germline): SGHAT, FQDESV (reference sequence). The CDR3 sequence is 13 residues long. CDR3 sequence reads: CASSFSSTGPRYF. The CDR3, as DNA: TGTGCCAGCAGCTTCAGCTCGACTGGGCCAAGGTACTTC. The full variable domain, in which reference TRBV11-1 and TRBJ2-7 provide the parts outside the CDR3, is EAEVAQSPRYKITEKSQAVAFWCDPISGHATLYWYRQILGQGPELLVQFQDESVVDDSQLPKDRFSAERLKGVDSTLKIQPAELGDSAMYLCASSFSSTGPRYFGPGTRLTVT.

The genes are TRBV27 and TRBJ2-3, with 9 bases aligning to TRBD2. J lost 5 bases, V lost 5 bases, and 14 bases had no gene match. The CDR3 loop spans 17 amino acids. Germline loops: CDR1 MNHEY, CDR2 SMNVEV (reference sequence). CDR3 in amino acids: CASSPTPGLAVVDTQYF. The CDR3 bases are TGTGCCAGCAGTCCGACTCCGGGACTAGCCGTGGTAGATACGCAGTATTTT.